One and the same sample provided the 25 T cell receptor beta chains below, sequenced in a study of memory CD4+ T cells and cytomegalovirus serostatus. Single viable CD3+CD4+CD8-CD45RO+ cells were sorted as the memory CD4+ T cells. The protocol was immunoSEQ multiplex PCR, while the TCRdb copy is restricted to in-frame clones and leaves out a portion. This table has approximately 26,000 clones, about four fifths appearing once. Sequencing input: memory CD4+ T cells from blood. These TCRs come from an adult in good health and CMV-seronegative.

The genes are TRBV6-5 and TRBJ1-6, with 7 bases lining up with TRBD1. This CDR3 comprises 14 residues. Germline CDR1 reads MNHEY; CDR2 reads SVGAGI. V was pared by 4 bases and J by 5 bases, with 2 bases of the junction left unmatched. The DNA for the CDR3 is TGTGCCAGCAGTTTGACAGGGAATAATTCACCCCTCCACTTT. As protein: CASSLTGNNSPLHF.

The V gene is TRBV28, the J gene TRBJ2-1, with D possibly TRBD2 on 5 matching bases. CDR3 size: 12 residues. Per germline, CDR1 MDHEN and CDR2 SYDVKM. V lost 9 bases to trimming and J lost 3 bases, with 9 bases between them. The CDR3, as DNA: TGTGCCAGTAGCGATGGCTACAATGAGCAGTTCTTC. Translating gives CASSDGYNEQFF.

The chain employs TRBV2 and TRBJ1-2, with a weak D call TRBD1 (5 bases). The CDR3 length is 13 residues. In germline, CDR1 is SNHLY, CDR2 FYNNEI. The ends were cut back, 4 bases at V and 8 bases at J, with 14 bases in the middle. The CDR3 region is CASSAWTSGGYTF. The DNA for the CDR3 is TGTGCCAGCAGTGCTTGGACATCTGGAGGCTACACCTTC. Variable domain in full (rest from reference TRBV2 and TRBJ1-2): EPEVTQTPSHQVTQMGQEVILRCVPISNHLYFYWYRQILGQKVEFLVSFYNNEISEKSEIFDDQFSVERPDGSNFTLKIRSTKLEDSAMYFCASSAWTSGGYTFGSGTRLTVV.

The CDR3 protein is CSVERGGGTDTQYF. CDR3 bases: TGCAGCGTTGAGCGGGGCGGGGGCACAGATACGCAGTATTTT. V and J are TRBV29-1 and TRBJ2-3; D is perhaps TRBD2 (6 bases). The CDR3 has 14 amino acids. Trimming cost V 3 bases and J 1 base, with 11 bases left between them. CDR1 SQVTM and CDR2 ANQGSEA come from the germline V gene.

This chain joins TRBV28 and TRBJ1-1, with D perhaps matching TRBD1 (5 bases). V gave up 1 base and J gave up 6 bases, with 15 bases separating them. This CDR3 has 15 amino acids. Germline CDR1 reads MDHEN; CDR2 reads SYDVKM. The CDR3 DNA reads TGTGCCAGCAGTTTATACAGCGCCAGGGACGCTGAAGCTTTCTTT. It encodes CASSLYSARDAEAFF.

This chain links TRBV7-2 with TRBJ1-6; D is undetermined. The V and J ends lost 1 base and 6 bases respectively, with 10 bases between them. CDR1 is SGHTA and CDR2 is FQGNSA in the germline V gene. The length of the CDR3 is 15 residues. CDR3 residues: CASSLGFHSNSPLHF. The CDR3 DNA sequence: TGTGCCAGCAGCTTAGGGTTCCACAGTAATTCACCCCTCCACTTT.

This clone occurred once. J is TRBJ1-2 and V is TRBV6-1, with D possibly being TRBD1 (5 bases). The CDR3 contains 15 residues. Germline values: CDR1 MNHNS, CDR2 SASEGT. Trimming removed 0 bases at V and 8 bases at J, with 16 bases between. The chain's CDR3 is CASSEAIGGVWGYTF. The CDR3 region has the DNA TGTGCCAGCAGTGAAGCTATCGGGGGGGTATGGGGCTACACCTTC.

This clone was found a few times. The J gene is TRBJ1-4, the V gene TRBV7-9, with 8 bases identical to TRBD1. The CDR3 sequence is 16 residues long. Germline assignment: CDR1 SEHNR and CDR2 FQNEAQ (reference sequence). Losses at the gene ends were 5 bases for V and 8 bases for J; bases not matched to a gene: 13. The CDR3 nucleotides are TGTGCCAGCAGCACCGGCTTGCGGACAGGGAAAGAAAAACTGTTTTTT. Protein product: CASSTGLRTGKEKLFF. The full variable domain, rest sourced from reference TRBV7-9 and TRBJ1-4, is DTGVSQNPRHKITKRGQNVTFRCDPISEHNRLYWYRQTLGQGPEFLTYFQNEAQLEKSRLLSDRFSAERPKGSFSTLEIQRTEQGDSAMYLCASSTGLRTGKEKLFFGSGTQLSVL.

The chain is built from TRBV5-1 and TRBJ2-1; no clear D gene. Germline V CDR1 and CDR2: SGHRS, YFSETQ. This CDR3 has 15 residues. V lost 0 bases to trimming and J lost 0 bases, with 7 bases between them. CDR3 coding DNA: TGCGCCAGCAGCTTGGCCCCCCGCTCCTACAATGAGCAGTTCTTC. This gives the protein CASSLAPRSYNEQFF. The entire variable domain, with the rest obtained from reference TRBV5-1 and TRBJ2-1, is as follows: KAGVTQTPRYLIKTRGQQVTLSCSPISGHRSVSWYQQTPGQGLQFLFEYFSETQRNKGNFPGRFSGRQFSNSRSEMNVSTLELGDSALYLCASSLAPRSYNEQFFGPGTRLTVL.

The chain uses TRBV6-1 and TRBJ2-2; D uncertain. The germline V gene has CDR1 MNHNS and CDR2 SASEGT. Trimming pared 8 bases from V and 0 bases from J, leaving 7 bases between. The CDR3 is made up of 13 amino acids. CDR3 sequence reads: CASVITNTGELFF. DNA of the CDR3: TGTGCCAGCGTTATAACGAACACCGGGGAGCTGTTTTTT.

The gene calls are TRBV5-1 and TRBJ2-3; D gene unclear. Germline V CDR1 and CDR2: SGHRS, YFSETQ. There are 14 residues in the CDR3. Trimming pared 2 bases from V and 7 bases from J, leaving 14 bases between. The CDR3 DNA follows: TGCGCCAGCAGCTTATCGGTGGTCGGCCATACGCAGTATTTT. As protein: CASSLSVVGHTQYF.

This clone has just a few counts. This rearrangement joins TRBV27 to TRBJ1-1; weak D call: TRBD1 (6 bases). The CDR3 spans 15 residues. V shed 1 base and J shed 1 base, with 10 bases lying between them. Germline CDR1 MNHEY, CDR2 SMNVEV (reference sequence). The CDR3 DNA reads as TGTGCCAGCAGTTTATTGCCAGGGGCGAACACTGAAGCTTTCTTT. Translated, it gives CASSLLPGANTEAFF.

This clone was counted a few times. The chain recombines TRBV27 with TRBJ1-1; D unclear. The CDR3 runs 14 residues. V lost 0 bases and J 0 bases, leaving 5 bases between the germline ends. Germline V gene sequence: CDR1 MNHEY, CDR2 SMNVEV (reference sequence). CDR3 DNA: TGTGCCAGCAGTTTATCGGGAATGAACACTGAAGCTTTCTTT. This codes for CASSLSGMNTEAFF.

The V gene is TRBV27, the J gene TRBJ1-2; 9 bases line up with TRBD1. Trimming cost V 0 bases and J 2 bases; bases outside gene matches: 1. CDR3 length: 15 residues. The germline V gene encodes CDR1 MNHEY and CDR2 SMNVEV (reference sequence). The CDR3 coding sequence is TGTGCCAGCAGTTTATCGGGACAGGGCAACTATGGCTACACCTTC. Residues: CASSLSGQGNYGYTF.

This rearrangement joins TRBV28 to TRBJ1-2; 7 bases align to TRBD1. Looked up from germline, CDR1 is MDHEN and CDR2 is SYDVKM. Germline trimming cut 8 bases from V and 0 bases from J; bases unmatched to any gene: 0. The CDR3 length is 12 residues. CDR3: CASQGANYGYTF. The CDR3 DNA reads TGTGCCAGCCAGGGGGCTAACTATGGCTACACCTTC.

The genes are TRBV7-8 and TRBJ1-1; the match to TRBD1 covers 7 bases. The CDR3 consists of 15 residues. CDR1 is SGHVS, CDR2 FQNEAQ, per germline. With 5 bases clipped from V and 8 bases from J, the junction kept 14 bases outside the gene matches. The CDR3 protein is CASSPPPYTGAEAFF. As DNA, the CDR3 is TGTGCCAGCAGCCCGCCTCCTTATACAGGGGCAGAAGCTTTCTTT.

The chain recombines TRBV7-2 with TRBJ1-1; D gene ambiguous. CDR1 and CDR2 from the germline V gene are SGHTA and FQGNSA. This CDR3 contains 13 residues. Trimming took 3 bases from V and 0 from J, leaving 5 bases between them. The CDR3 spells CASSFTMNTEAFF. DNA of the CDR3: TGTGCCAGCAGCTTCACCATGAACACTGAAGCTTTCTTT.

The chain carries TRBV30 and TRBJ2-1; TRBD2 matches 9 bases. Germline lookup yields CDR1 GTSNPN and CDR2 SVGIG (reference sequence). The junction had 5 bases not matched to a gene; V was cut back by 5 bases and J by 0 bases. The CDR3 spans 15 residues. CDR3 sequence: CAWSRLAASYNEQFF. The CDR3 DNA follows: TGTGCCTGGTCTCGACTAGCGGCCTCCTACAATGAGCAGTTCTTC. Drawing the rest from reference TRBV30 and TRBJ2-1, the complete variable domain is SQTIHQWPATLVQPVGSPLSLECTVEGTSNPNLYWYRQAAGRGLQLLFYSVGIGQISSEVPQNLSASRPQDRQFILSSKKLLLSDSGFYLCAWSRLAASYNEQFFGPGTRLTVL.

This chain connects TRBV7-2 to TRBJ1-1, with 7 bases that match TRBD1. CDR3 size: 14 residues. Trimming took 2 bases from V and 1 from J; bases not matched to a gene: 1. CDR1 SGHTA and CDR2 FQGNSA come from the germline V gene. CDR3 in amino acids: CASSLNRGNTEAFF. The CDR3 nucleotides are TGTGCCAGCAGCTTAAACAGGGGGAACACTGAAGCTTTCTTT.

V is TRBV14 and J is TRBJ1-1; tentative D call: TRBD1 (6 bases). The germline CDR1 and CDR2 sequences are SGHDN and FVKESK. The CDR3 extends over 16 amino acids. Trimming removed 1 base from V and 0 bases from J, with 12 bases in between. The CDR3 spells CASSQGGGNLNTEAFF. For the CDR3, the DNA is TGTGCCAGCAGCCAAGGCGGGGGCAATCTGAACACTGAAGCTTTCTTT.

This clone has only one observation. V usage is TRBV19 and J usage is TRBJ2-5; 8 nucleotides match TRBD2. CDR1 LNHDA and CDR2 SQIVND come from the germline V gene (reference sequence). This CDR3 has 13 residues. J was trimmed by 9 bases and V by 3 bases; bases with no gene match: 6. The CDR3: CASSINREGAQYF. The CDR3 DNA is TGTGCCAGTAGTATTAACCGGGAGGGGGCCCAGTACTTC.

The sample holds a few counts of this clone. This sequence joins TRBV14 and TRBJ1-1; tentatively, D is TRBD1 (6 bases). CDR1 is SGHDN and CDR2 is FVKESK in the germline V gene. The CDR3 spans 13 residues. V lost 4 bases to trimming and J lost 6 bases, with 12 bases between them. The CDR3, as DNA: TGTGCCAGCAGCCCGGACAGTCGCTCTGAAGCTTTCTTT. Its translation: CASSPDSRSEAFF.

This chain connects TRBV5-6 to TRBJ1-4; D unclear. This CDR3 comprises 13 residues. V was cut by 1 base and J by 8 bases, with 9 bases left in between. Germline V gene sequence: CDR1 SGHDT, CDR2 YYEEEE. CDR3 in amino acids: CASSLSRSEKLFF. The CDR3 DNA is TGTGCCAGCAGCTTGTCCCGTTCCGAAAAACTGTTTTTT.

In DNA form, the CDR3 reads TGCGCCAGCAGCCAAGAACCCAGCGGAAACACCATATATTTT. This codes for CASSQEPSGNTIYF. The V gene is TRBV4-1, the J gene TRBJ1-3; no firm D call. Trimming took 0 bases from V and 4 from J, leaving 7 bases between them. CDR1 MGHRA and CDR2 YSYEKL come from the germline V gene. This CDR3 comprises 14 residues.

In its sample, this clone was seen a few times. V and J are TRBV6-5 and TRBJ2-7; no clear D. The germline CDR1 and CDR2 sequences are MNHEY and SVGAGI. The CDR3 is made up of 12 amino acids. V was pared by 9 bases and J by 2 bases, with 11 bases between. CDR3 coding DNA: TGTGCCAGTTGGTCTGGGGCCTACGAGCAGTACTTC. It encodes CASWSGAYEQYF.